These 14 T cell receptor beta chains were sequenced from one sample in a study of blood T cell repertoires in COVID-19. Produced via immunoSEQ multiplex PCR; TCRdb's table is partial and in-frame only. The table includes more than 100,000 clones, approximately 88% detected once. The sequencing input was peripheral blood. These receptors all come from a young woman who had recovered from COVID-19.

This chain uses TRBV6-5 with TRBJ2-2; possibly TRBD1 for D (6 bases). The V gene lost 2 bases and the J gene lost 5 bases, with 9 bases spanning the gap. Germline V lookup: CDR1 MNHEY, CDR2 SVGAGI. The length of the CDR3 is 14 residues. CDR3 protein: CASSYGGATGELFF. Written as DNA, the CDR3 is TGTGCCAGCAGTTACGGGGGCGCAACCGGGGAGCTGTTTTTT.

This chain uses TRBV6-5 with TRBJ2-1; D possibly corresponds to TRBD2 (6 bases). Per germline, CDR1 MNHEY and CDR2 SVGAGI. This CDR3 spans 15 amino acids. The V and J ends lost 6 bases and 0 bases respectively, with 12 bases between them. CDR3 in DNA: TGTGCCAGCAGCCGGGACTTCGACTCCTACAATGAGCAGTTCTTC. Encoded protein: CASSRDFDSYNEQFF.

This chain's CDR3 is CATSRAGTAANYGYTF. CDR3 in DNA: TGTGCCACCAGCAGGGCTGGGACAGCAGCTAACTATGGCTACACCTTC. The V call is TRBV15, the J call TRBJ1-2; TRBD1 matches 7 bases. The J segment lost 0 bases and the V segment lost 3 bases, leaving 7 bases of the junction unmatched. CDR1 is LNHNV, CDR2 YYDKDF, per germline (reference sequence). The CDR3 totals 16 residues.

The chain uses TRBV27 and TRBJ2-3; D not resolved. This CDR3 is built from 16 residues. The germline CDR1 and CDR2 sequences are MNHEY and SMNVEV (reference sequence). V gave up 0 bases and J gave up 5 bases, with 15 bases separating them. The CDR3 spells CASSLSGGVVGDTQYF. CDR3 bases: TGTGCCAGCAGTTTATCGGGTGGAGTAGTAGGAGATACGCAGTATTTT.

The chain uses TRBV5-1 and TRBJ2-5; 8 bases are shared with TRBD2. Trimming cost V 6 bases and J 4 bases; bases outside gene matches: 8. In germline, CDR1 is SGHRS, CDR2 YFSETQ. There are 14 residues in the CDR3. CDR3 residues: CASTSGRGGETQYF. CDR3 nucleotides: TGCGCCAGCACCTCAGGACGGGGGGGAGAGACCCAGTACTTC.

The sample holds one count of this clone. This rearrangement joins TRBV3-1 (or the pseudogene TRBV3-2) to TRBJ2-1; unclear D gene. This CDR3 region has 14 residues. The germline V gene encodes CDR1 LGHDT and CDR2 YNNKEL (reference sequence). V was cut by 4 bases and J by 4 bases, with 11 bases left in between. CDR3 coding DNA: TGTGCCAGCAGCCCTACGTACTCTTACAATGAGCAGTTCTTC. This translates into CASSPTYSYNEQFF.

The gene calls are TRBV4-2 and TRBJ1-2; D is ambiguous. Trimming cost V 0 bases and J 8 bases, with 13 bases left between them. CDR1 is LGHNA, CDR2 YNFKEQ, per germline. The CDR3 extends over 14 amino acids. CDR3 sequence: CASSQDREVGGYTF. The CDR3, as DNA: TGTGCCAGCAGCCAAGATCGGGAGGTTGGGGGCTACACCTTC.

The genes are TRBV30 and TRBJ2-1, with 8 bases that match TRBD2. Germline V gene data show CDR1 as GTSNPN and CDR2 as SVGIG (reference sequence). The CDR3 extends over 14 amino acids. The J segment lost 7 bases and the V segment lost 8 bases, leaving 13 bases of the junction unmatched. CDR3 nucleotides: TGTGCCCGCGGGGGGCGGGGGGCCGGTAATGAGCAGTTCTTC. It is translated as CARGGRGAGNEQFF.

CDR3 nucleotides: TGTGCCAGCAGGACTAGCGGGAGTATGAATGAGCAGTTCTTC. Translated: CASRTSGSMNEQFF. J is TRBJ2-1 and V is TRBV2, with TRBD2 matching over 12 bases. Trimming took 6 bases from V and 7 from J; bases not matched to a gene: 4. Germline CDR1 SNHLY, CDR2 FYNNEI. The CDR3 is made up of 14 amino acids.

This chain joins TRBV28 and TRBJ1-2; D may be TRBD1 (5 bases). CDR1 and CDR2 from the germline V gene are MDHEN and SYDVKM. This CDR3 comprises 16 residues. V lost 2 bases and J lost 5, with 18 bases in between. This CDR3 reads CASSLSSGRESYGYTF. The CDR3 DNA reads TGTGCCAGCAGTTTAAGCTCGGGCAGGGAATCGTATGGCTACACCTTC.

This chain links TRBV19 with TRBJ2-3; a possible D gene is TRBD2 (5 bases). Trimming took 7 bases from V and 4 from J, leaving 15 bases between them. CDR3 length: 14 amino acids. Per the germline V gene, CDR1 is LNHDA and CDR2 is SQIVND (reference sequence). The CDR3 DNA sequence: TGTGCCAGTACCCCCCTCGGGGTTTCAGATACGCAGTATTTT. Translation gives CASTPLGVSDTQYF. The full variable domain, rest sourced from reference TRBV19 and TRBJ2-3, is DGGITQSPKYLFRKEGQNVTLSCEQNLNHDAMYWYRQDPGQGLRLIYYSQIVNDFQKGDIAEGYSVSREKKESFPLTVTSAQKNPTAFYLCASTPLGVSDTQYFGPGTRLTVL.

The chain has TRBV19 and TRBJ1-1; 7 positions match TRBD1. The V segment lost 7 bases and the J segment 0 bases; nucleotides outside the gene matches: 8. Germline CDR1 LNHDA, CDR2 SQIVND (reference sequence). The CDR3 is 15 residues long. The CDR3 sequence is CASNRQGHMNTEAFF. CDR3 DNA sequence: TGTGCCAGTAACCGACAGGGCCATATGAACACTGAAGCTTTCTTT.

This clone was observed once. V gene TRBV19 combines with J gene TRBJ1-6; D may be TRBD1 (5 bases). The V and J ends lost 2 bases and 9 bases respectively, with 8 bases between them. This CDR3 spans 13 amino acids. The germline V gene encodes CDR1 LNHDA and CDR2 SQIVND (reference sequence). As DNA, the CDR3 is TGTGCCAGTAGTATACAGGGTGGTTCACCCCTCCACTTT. Its protein product is CASSIQGGSPLHF.

V usage is TRBV6-5 and J usage is TRBJ2-7, with TRBD2 identical over 8 bases. The germline V gene has CDR1 MNHEY and CDR2 SVGAGI. The CDR3 runs 15 residues. Trimming cost V 5 bases and J 3 bases; bases outside gene matches: 9. The CDR3 DNA sequence: TGTGCCAGCAGTATTTCCGGGGGGGCTATCTACGAGCAGTACTTC. This translates into CASSISGGAIYEQYF.